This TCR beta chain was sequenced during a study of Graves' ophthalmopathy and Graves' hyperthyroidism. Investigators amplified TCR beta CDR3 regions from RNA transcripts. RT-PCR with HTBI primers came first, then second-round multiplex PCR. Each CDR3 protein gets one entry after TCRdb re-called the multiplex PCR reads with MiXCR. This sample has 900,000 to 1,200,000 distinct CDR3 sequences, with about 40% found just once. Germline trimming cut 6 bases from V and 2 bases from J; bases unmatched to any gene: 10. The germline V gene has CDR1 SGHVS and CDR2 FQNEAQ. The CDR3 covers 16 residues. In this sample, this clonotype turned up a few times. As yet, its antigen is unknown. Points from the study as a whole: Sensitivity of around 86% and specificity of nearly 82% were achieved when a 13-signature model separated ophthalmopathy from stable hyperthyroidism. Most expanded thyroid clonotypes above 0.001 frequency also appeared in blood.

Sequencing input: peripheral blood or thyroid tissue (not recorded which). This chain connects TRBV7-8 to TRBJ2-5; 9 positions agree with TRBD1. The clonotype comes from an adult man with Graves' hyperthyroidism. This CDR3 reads CASSATGTGWQETQYF. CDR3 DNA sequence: TGTGCCAGCAGTGCAACCGGGACAGGGTGGCAAGAGACCCAGTACTTC.